This TCR beta chain is from a study of shared clonotypes between healthy human individuals. Study findings and constraints: Sampling included only blood; tissue repertoires likely differ.

Looked up from germline, CDR1 is SQVTM and CDR2 is ANQGSEA. CDR3 length equals 16 residues. The ends lost 2 bases at V and 9 bases at J; junction bases unmatched: 15. On this clone: Its target is unknown.

Deep level was the assay's run setting. Some clones are missing from TCRdb's copy, which holds only in-frame ones; the method was immunoSEQ multiplex PCR. This table holds roughly 2.2 million clones, roughly 92% found once. All participating donors were Caucasian adults from Nashville, Tennessee. This chain connects TRBV29-1 to TRBJ2-1; 8 bases agree with TRBD2. The sample consisted of naive CD4+ T cells from PBMCs. Subset given: CD45RA+ positively selected. The origin of this receptor is a man younger than 30 in good health. Some clones in this sample may be carry-over from other donors' samples. The CDR3 DNA follows: TGCAGCGTTGAACCCCATGGAGCGGGAGTCGGTGTTGAGCAGTTCTTC. Amino acids: CSVEPHGAGVGVEQFF.